A selection of T cell receptor beta chains follows, all from one sample in a study of beta chain features in type 1 diabetes. Profiling relied on immunoSEQ multiplex PCR, and the TCRdb table lists in-frame clones only, not all of them. Of approximately 140,000 clones in the sample, approximately 10% were seen once. Input material: central memory CD4+ T cells from blood. The receptors were gathered from a man under 40 with type 1 diabetes. Both conserved end residues are part of each CDR3. The D gene is left open where the match is weak. Part of the rows lack a size; the others show once, few, many or a class for expanded clones.

clone_size	v_call	j_call	cdr3_length	d_call	cdr3_nt	cdr3_aa
few	TRBV2	TRBJ2-1	16	TRBD1	TGTGCCAGTGCGGGACAGGGGCCCGCTGGGGGCAATGAGCAGTTCTTC	CASAGQGPAGGNEQFF
-	TRBV2	TRBJ1-2	12	-	TGTGCCAGCAGGCAGCAAGAGGAGGGCTACACCTTC	CASRQQEEGYTF
-	TRBV29-1	TRBJ2-1	14	TRBD2	TGCAGCGGCGTGGGGGGGGAACTACAGAATGAGCAGTTCTTC	CSGVGGELQNEQFF
few	TRBV4-3	TRBJ2-3	15	TRBD1	TGCGCCAGCAGCCTCAGTAAGGACAGGGCGGATACGCAGTATTTT	CASSLSKDRADTQYF
-	TRBV5-4	TRBJ1-1	15	TRBD1	TGTGCCAGCAGCTTCCCGACAGGGTTTGATACTGAAGCTTTCTTT	CASSFPTGFDTEAFF
few	TRBV19	TRBJ1-6	15	TRBD1	TGTGCCAGTACCGCGACAGGGAGCGGAAATTCACCCCTCCACTTT	CASTATGSGNSPLHF
-	TRBV29-1	TRBJ2-5	17	TRBD2	TGCAGCGTTGGAGGGGCTAGCGGGGGGGCGTACCAAGAGACCCAGTACTTC	CSVGGASGGAYQETQYF
few	TRBV9	TRBJ1-3	15	-	TGTGCCAGCAGCCAACAGCCGAGCTCTGGAAACACCATATATTTT	CASSQQPSSGNTIYF
few	TRBV10-3	TRBJ1-2	13	-	TGTGCCATCAGTGAGTCCCCGGGTTATGGCTACACCTTC	CAISESPGYGYTF
-	TRBV7-2	TRBJ2-1	14	TRBD2	TGTGCCAGCAGCCGGACTAGCGGGGTTAATGAGCAGTTCTTC	CASSRTSGVNEQFF
few	TRBV14	TRBJ2-7	14	TRBD1	TGTGCCAGCAGCCAAGGACAGGGGGACTACGAGCAGTACTTC	CASSQGQGDYEQYF
few	TRBV9	TRBJ2-7	15	TRBD2	TGTGCCAGCAGCGTCCGGGGGGGCAGTATTTACGAGCAGTACTTC	CASSVRGGSIYEQYF
few	TRBV4-2	TRBJ1-5	15	-	TGTGCCAGCAGCCAAGGAAGGACCGGGGGTCAGCCCCAGCATTTT	CASSQGRTGGQPQHF
few	TRBV5-1	TRBJ2-7	13	TRBD1	TGCGCCAGCAGCGTACAGGGGGCTTACGAGCAGTACTTC	CASSVQGAYEQYF
few	TRBV28	TRBJ2-7	15	-	TGTGCCAGCAGTCTCCCCCAGGGGTACTCCTACGAGCAGTACTTC	CASSLPQGYSYEQYF
-	TRBV28	TRBJ2-7	14	TRBD2	TGTGCCACCGGGAACCTAGCGGCTGTATACGAGCAGTACTTC	CATGNLAAVYEQYF
-	TRBV5-4	TRBJ2-1	14	-	TGTGCCAGCAGCTTCAGGGGCGAATACAATGAGCAGTTCTTC	CASSFRGEYNEQFF